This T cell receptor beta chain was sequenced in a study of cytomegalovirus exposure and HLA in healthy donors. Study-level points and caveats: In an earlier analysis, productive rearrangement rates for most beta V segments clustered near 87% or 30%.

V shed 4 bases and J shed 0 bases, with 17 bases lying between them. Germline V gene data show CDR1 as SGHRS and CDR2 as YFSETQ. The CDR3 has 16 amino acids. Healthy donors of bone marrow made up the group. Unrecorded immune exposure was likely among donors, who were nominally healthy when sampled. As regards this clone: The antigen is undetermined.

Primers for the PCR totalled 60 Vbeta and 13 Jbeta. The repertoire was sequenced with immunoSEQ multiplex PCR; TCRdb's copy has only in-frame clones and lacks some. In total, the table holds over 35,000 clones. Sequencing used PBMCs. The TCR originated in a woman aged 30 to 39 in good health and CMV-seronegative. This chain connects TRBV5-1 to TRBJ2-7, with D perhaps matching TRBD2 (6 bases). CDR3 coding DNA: TGCGCCAGCAGCCCCTTGGGAGCGGGCGTCTCCTACGAGCAGTACTTC. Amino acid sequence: CASSPLGAGVSYEQYF. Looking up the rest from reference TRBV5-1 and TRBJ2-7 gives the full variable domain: KAGVTQTPRYLIKTRGQQVTLSCSPISGHRSVSWYQQTPGQGLQFLFEYFSETQRNKGNFPGRFSGRQFSNSRSEMNVSTLELGDSALYLCASSPLGAGVSYEQYFGPGTRLTVT.